Listed below are T cell receptor beta chains from one sample, sequenced in a study of blood T cells in healthy people across ages. TCRdb re-called the 5' RACE reads with MiXCR, one entry per CDR3 protein. This sample yields some 700,000 distinct CDR3 sequences, of which around 46% are seen a single time; 20% to 25% belongs to the top ten. Input material: blood. The receptors were gathered from a woman between 55 and 75 years old in good health. Both conserved end residues are part of each CDR3. The D gene is left open where the match is weak. A row's size may be missing; if present it is once, few, many or a size class.

j_gene | abundance | v_gene | d_gene | CDR3nt | CDR3aa
TRBJ2-2 | NA | TRBV29-1 | NA | TGCAGCGTTGGAGACACGAACACCGGGGAGCTGTTTTTT | CSVGDTNTGELFF
TRBJ2-3 | few | TRBV20-1 | NA | TGCAGTGCTAGAGTAGGGGGCACAGATACGCAGTATTTT | CSARVGGTDTQYF
TRBJ2-7 | NA | TRBV7-2 | NA | TGTGCCAGCAGCTTAGGTGCCACGAGCTCCTACGAGCAGTACTTC | CASSLGATSSYEQYF
TRBJ2-5 | NA | TRBV7-9 | TRBD1 | TGTGCCAGCAGCCATACGACAGGGGGCCTTCCTGAGACCCAGTACTTC | CASSHTTGGLPETQYF
TRBJ2-5 | many | TRBV12-3/TRBV12-4 | TRBD2 | TGTGCCAGCAGTTCGGGACTAGCGGGAGGAGAGACCCAGTACTTC | CASSSGLAGGETQYF
TRBJ2-7 | many | TRBV20-1 | TRBD2 | TGCAGTGCTAGACCCCTCGTTGGAGCGGGGGCTTTGGGTGGCGAGCAGTACTTC | CSARPLVGAGALGGEQYF
TRBJ1-2 | NA | TRBV27 | NA | TGTGCCAGCAGTTTTTCGGGGGGCCCCCACTATGGCTACACCTTC | CASSFSGGPHYGYTF
TRBJ2-3 | NA | TRBV14 | NA | TGTGCCAGCAGCCCCGGGTATACCTCAGATACGCAGTATTTT | CASSPGYTSDTQYF
TRBJ2-1 | many | TRBV7-3 | NA | TGTGCCAGCGGGGGGCAGGGTGCATATAACAATGAGCAGTTCTTC | CASGGQGAYNNEQFF
TRBJ2-7 | NA | TRBV29-1 | TRBD1 | TGCAGCGTTGATCTTGACAGGGCGGGCGAGCAGTACTTC | CSVDLDRAGEQYF
TRBJ2-3 | few | TRBV7-7 | NA | TGTGCCAGCAGCTCTAGGGGGTTATTCACAGATACGCAGTATTTT | CASSSRGLFTDTQYF
TRBJ2-7 | NA | TRBV7-2 | TRBD2 | TGTGCCAGCAGCTTAGCGGGGGAGGGTTCCTACGAGCAGTACTTC | CASSLAGEGSYEQYF
TRBJ2-5 | few | TRBV20-1 | TRBD1 | TGCAGTGCTAGAGACCGACAGGGTAGTGAGACCCAGTACTTC | CSARDRQGSETQYF
TRBJ2-3 | NA | TRBV7-9 | TRBD1 | TGTGCCAGCAGTCAGGGGGCTGGGGGCACAGATACGCAGTATTTT | CASSQGAGGTDTQYF
TRBJ2-3 | NA | TRBV20-1 | TRBD2 | TGCAGTGTTCCCCAGCGGGGGGGCGGTACAGATACGCAGTATTTT | CSVPQRGGGTDTQYF
TRBJ2-1 | NA | TRBV6-5 | NA | TGTGCCAGCAGCCCTTACCCCGGGACGCCCAATGAGCAGTTCTTC | CASSPYPGTPNEQFF
TRBJ2-1 | NA | TRBV9 | NA | TGTGCCAGCAGCGTAGGGGGGATCCTGGAGAATGAGCAGTTCTTC | CASSVGGILENEQFF
TRBJ2-5 | NA | TRBV7-6 | TRBD2 | TGTGCCAGCAGCACGACTAGCGGGGGGGCCGGGGAGACCCAGTACTTC | CASSTTSGGAGETQYF
TRBJ2-7 | NA | TRBV14 | NA | TGTGCCAGCAGCCAAGGGAAGTACTACGAGCAGTACTTC | CASSQGKYYEQYF
TRBJ2-5 | few | TRBV28 | TRBD1 | TGTGCCAGCACCGGGACAGTTCAAGAGACCCAGTACTTC | CASTGTVQETQYF
TRBJ2-7 | NA | TRBV6-5 | NA | TGTGCCAGCAGCCGCGTTGAGGGTTGGGAGCAGTACTTC | CASSRVEGWEQYF
TRBJ2-7 | NA | TRBV25-1 | NA | TGTGCCAGCGGTGCCTATCTGACAGTTCCGGACGAGCAGTACTTC | CASGAYLTVPDEQYF
TRBJ1-1 | NA | TRBV7-9 | NA | TGTGCCAGCAGCTCGTCCGGGAGGACTGAAGCTTTCTTT | CASSSSGRTEAFF
TRBJ2-7 | NA | TRBV7-7 | NA | TGTGCCAGCAGCTTACGCATGGGTAACGAGCAGTACTTC | CASSLRMGNEQYF
TRBJ1-4 | NA | TRBV4-3 | NA | TGCGCCAGCAGCCATGGGGTCGCTAATGAAAAACTGTTTTTT | CASSHGVANEKLFF
TRBJ1-1 | NA | TRBV20-1 | NA | TGCAGTGCTCCCCAGGGGCTGAACACTGAAGCTTTCTTT | CSAPQGLNTEAFF
TRBJ2-7 | NA | TRBV25-1 | TRBD2 | TGTGCCAGCAGTACTAGCGGGCCTATCTCCTACGAGCAGTACTTC | CASSTSGPISYEQYF
TRBJ1-4 | NA | TRBV11-2 | NA | TGTGCCAGCAGCCCTGGGAGGTCGAATGAAAAACTGTTTTTT | CASSPGRSNEKLFF
TRBJ1-1 | few | TRBV29-1 | NA | TGCAGCGTCGCGGGACGGGCGAACACTGAAGCTTTCTTT | CSVAGRANTEAFF
TRBJ1-5 | NA | TRBV20-1 | NA | TGCAGTGCTCGACCCCTCCTCAATCAGCCCCAGCATTTT | CSARPLLNQPQHF
TRBJ1-6 | NA | TRBV9 | NA | TGTGCCAGCAGCGTAGGAGAGGGGAATAATTCACCCCTCCACTTT | CASSVGEGNNSPLHF
TRBJ2-1 | NA | TRBV20-1 | NA | TGCAGTGCTAAGGGGGACAACGTCTACAATGAGCAGTTCTTC | CSAKGDNVYNEQFF
TRBJ2-7 | many | TRBV4-3 | NA | TGCGCCAGCACCCCACGGGAGCGGAGCTACGAGCAGTACTTC | CASTPRERSYEQYF
TRBJ1-2 | NA | TRBV29-1 | TRBD1 | TGCAGCGTTTTAGGGGGCCAGTGGGCTAACTATGGCTACACCTTC | CSVLGGQWANYGYTF
TRBJ2-7 | NA | TRBV20-1 | TRBD1 | TGCAGTGCTAGAGGCGACAGGGACTACGAGCAGTACTTC | CSARGDRDYEQYF
TRBJ1-2 | many | TRBV29-1 | TRBD1 | TGCAGCGTTGAAGGGACAGGGGCATACTATGGCTACACCTTC | CSVEGTGAYYGYTF
TRBJ2-7 | NA | TRBV18 | NA | TGTGCCAGCTCACCAGAAATGCGGAAAGTCTCCTACGAGCAGTACTTC | CASSPEMRKVSYEQYF
TRBJ2-7 | NA | TRBV10-3 | TRBD1 | TGTGCCATCAGTCGAGGGACAGAGCTAAACTACGAGCAGTACTTC | CAISRGTELNYEQYF
TRBJ2-7 | NA | TRBV12-3/TRBV12-4 | NA | TGTGCCAGCAGTATCTCAGCGCAGGTGCAGTACTTC | CASSISAQVQYF
TRBJ2-7 | few | TRBV7-9 | NA | TGTGCCAGCAGCTTAGCCCCAGGTACCTACGAGCAGTACTTC | CASSLAPGTYEQYF
TRBJ2-5 | few | TRBV9 | TRBD2 | TGTGCCGGTTCTAGCGGGGGGGCCCATGGGGAGACCCAGTACTTC | CAGSSGGAHGETQYF
TRBJ2-5 | NA | TRBV7-7 | TRBD2 | TGTGCCAGCGGAAAAGCGGGGGCTTCGGGAGAGACCCAGTACTTC | CASGKAGASGETQYF
TRBJ2-4 | NA | TRBV18 | NA | TGTGCCAGCTCCGTTTCAGAACCGCACACCCAAAACATTCAGTACTTC | CASSVSEPHTQNIQYF
TRBJ2-7 | NA | TRBV5-1 | NA | TGCGCCAGCAGCTCGCGTATTTCAACCACCGGTCCAGGAGACCGGCCCTACGAGCAGTACTTC | CASSSRISTTGPGDRPYEQYF
TRBJ2-5 | NA | TRBV7-3 | NA | TGTGCCAGCAGCCTACAGGGAAAATCAGAGACCCAGTACTTC | CASSLQGKSETQYF
TRBJ2-1 | few | TRBV3-1 | NA | TGTGCCAGCTGTCCCCGGGACTCTATACAGTTCTTC | CASCPRDSIQFF
TRBJ2-5 | NA | TRBV29-1 | TRBD1 | TGCAGCGTTGAAGAGACAGGGGGCTTCCAAGAGACCCAGTACTTC | CSVEETGGFQETQYF
TRBJ2-3 | NA | TRBV10-3 | TRBD2 | TGTGCCATCAGGAGTCCGGCTAGCGGGGGCACAGATACGCAGTATTTT | CAIRSPASGGTDTQYF
TRBJ1-2 | NA | TRBV6-5 | NA | TGTGCCAGCAGTTACTCGATCAGGGTGGACTATGGCTACACCTTC | CASSYSIRVDYGYTF
TRBJ2-3 | NA | TRBV5-1 | TRBD2 | TGCGCCAGCAGCCCCGACCCAGCGGGGAGTACAGATACGCAGTATTTT | CASSPDPAGSTDTQYF
TRBJ1-4 | NA | TRBV6-2/TRBV6-3 | TRBD1 | TGTGCCAGCAGAACTCCGGGACAGGGTTGGACTAATGAAAAACTGTTTTTT | CASRTPGQGWTNEKLFF
TRBJ2-5 | NA | TRBV7-2 | TRBD2 | TGTGCCAGCAGCTTAGTTCGGGGGGGCCAAGAGACCCAGTACTTC | CASSLVRGGQETQYF
TRBJ2-1 | NA | TRBV15 | NA | TGTGCCACCAGCAGAGAAAACACCATCCTCAATGAGCAGTTCTTC | CATSRENTILNEQFF
TRBJ2-1 | NA | TRBV18 | NA | TGTGCCAGCTCACCGCCGAAGGGGTTTACCTACAATGAGCAGTTCTTC | CASSPPKGFTYNEQFF